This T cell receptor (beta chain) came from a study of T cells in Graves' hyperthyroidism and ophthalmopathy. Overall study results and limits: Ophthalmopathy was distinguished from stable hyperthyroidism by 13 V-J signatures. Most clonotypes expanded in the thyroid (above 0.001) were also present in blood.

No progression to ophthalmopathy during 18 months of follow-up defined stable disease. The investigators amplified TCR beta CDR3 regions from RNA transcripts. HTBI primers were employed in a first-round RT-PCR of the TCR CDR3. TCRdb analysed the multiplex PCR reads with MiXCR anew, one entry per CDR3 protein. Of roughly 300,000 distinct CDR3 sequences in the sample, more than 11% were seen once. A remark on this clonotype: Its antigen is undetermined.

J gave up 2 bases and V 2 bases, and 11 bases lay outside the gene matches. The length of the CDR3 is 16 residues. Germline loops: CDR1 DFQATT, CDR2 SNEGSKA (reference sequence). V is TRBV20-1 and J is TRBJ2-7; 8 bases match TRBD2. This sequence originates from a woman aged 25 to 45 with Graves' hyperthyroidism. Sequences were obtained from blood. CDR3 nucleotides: TGCAGTGCTAGAACCCATAGCGGGACCCGGGCCTACGAGCAGTACTTC. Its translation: CSARTHSGTRAYEQYF.